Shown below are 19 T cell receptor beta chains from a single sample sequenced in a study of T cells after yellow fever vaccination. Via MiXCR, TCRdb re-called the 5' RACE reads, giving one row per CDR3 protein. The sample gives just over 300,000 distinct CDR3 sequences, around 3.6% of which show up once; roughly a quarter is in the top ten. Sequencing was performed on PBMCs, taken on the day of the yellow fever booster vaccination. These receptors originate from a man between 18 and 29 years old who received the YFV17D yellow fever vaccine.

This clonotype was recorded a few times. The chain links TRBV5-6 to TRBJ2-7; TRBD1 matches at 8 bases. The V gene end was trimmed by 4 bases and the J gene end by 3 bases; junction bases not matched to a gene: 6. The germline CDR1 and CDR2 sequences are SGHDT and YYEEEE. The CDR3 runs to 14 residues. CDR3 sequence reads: CASSLPGQVYEQYV. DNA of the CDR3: TGTGCCAGCAGCCTTCCGGGACAGGTCTACGAGCAGTACGTC.

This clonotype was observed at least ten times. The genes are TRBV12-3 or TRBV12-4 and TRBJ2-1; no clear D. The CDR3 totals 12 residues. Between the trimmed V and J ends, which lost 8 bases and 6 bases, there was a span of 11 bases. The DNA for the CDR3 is TGTGCCAGCTGCTGGTCGGGCAATGAGCAGTTCTTC. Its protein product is CASCWSGNEQFF.

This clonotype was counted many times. CDR3 sequence: CASSFGTSGGYNEQFF. As DNA, the CDR3 is TGTGCCAGCAGTTTTGGGACTAGCGGGGGTTACAATGAGCAGTTCTTC. V and J are TRBV27 and TRBJ2-1, with TRBD2 identical over 14 bases. The CDR3 has 16 amino acids. After removal of 3 bases from V and 4 bases from J, the junction contained 2 bases not matched to a gene. Germline lookup yields CDR1 MNHEY and CDR2 SMNVEV (reference sequence).

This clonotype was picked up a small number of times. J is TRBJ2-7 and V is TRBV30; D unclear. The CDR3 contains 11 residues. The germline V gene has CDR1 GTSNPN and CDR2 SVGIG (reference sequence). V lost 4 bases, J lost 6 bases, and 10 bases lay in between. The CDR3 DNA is TGTGCCTGGAAGGATGGTGGCGAGCAGTACTTC. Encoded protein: CAWKDGGEQYF.

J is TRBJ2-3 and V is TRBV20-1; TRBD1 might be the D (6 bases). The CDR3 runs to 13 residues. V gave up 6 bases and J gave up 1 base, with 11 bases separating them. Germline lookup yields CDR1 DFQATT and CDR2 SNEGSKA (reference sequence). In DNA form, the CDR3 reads TGCAGTGCGTGGACAGACCGCACAGATACGCAGTATTTT. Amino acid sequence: CSAWTDRTDTQYF.

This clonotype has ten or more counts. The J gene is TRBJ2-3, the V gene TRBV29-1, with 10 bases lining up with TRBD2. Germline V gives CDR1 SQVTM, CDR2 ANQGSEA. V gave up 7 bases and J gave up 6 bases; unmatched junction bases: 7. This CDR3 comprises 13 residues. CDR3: CSADSGGTDTQYF. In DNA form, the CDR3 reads TGCAGCGCTGATAGCGGGGGGACCGATACGCAGTATTTT.

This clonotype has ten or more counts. The CDR3 DNA reads as TGTGCCAGCAGCTACCGGACAGGGCACTACGAGCAGTACGTC. Protein product: CASSYRTGHYEQYV. The gene calls are TRBV7-2 and TRBJ2-7, with 8 bases identical to TRBD1. The CDR3 totals 14 residues. Germline V gives CDR1 SGHTA, CDR2 FQGNSA. V shed 4 bases, J shed 3 bases, and the junction held 5 bases outside the gene matches.

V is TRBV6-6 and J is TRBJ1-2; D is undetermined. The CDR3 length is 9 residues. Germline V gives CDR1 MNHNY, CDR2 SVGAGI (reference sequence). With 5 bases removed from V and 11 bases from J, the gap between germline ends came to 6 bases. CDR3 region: CASSPSYTF. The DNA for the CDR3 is TGTGCCAGCAGTCCCAGTTACACCTTC.

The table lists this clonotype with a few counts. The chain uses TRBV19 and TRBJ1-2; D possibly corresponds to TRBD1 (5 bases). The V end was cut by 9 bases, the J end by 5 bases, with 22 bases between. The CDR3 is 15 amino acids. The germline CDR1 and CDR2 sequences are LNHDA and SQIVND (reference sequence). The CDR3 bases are TGTGCCAGCAAAGCCCAGGGTCCCCCTGGGTATGGCTACACCTTC. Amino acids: CASKAQGPPGYGYTF.

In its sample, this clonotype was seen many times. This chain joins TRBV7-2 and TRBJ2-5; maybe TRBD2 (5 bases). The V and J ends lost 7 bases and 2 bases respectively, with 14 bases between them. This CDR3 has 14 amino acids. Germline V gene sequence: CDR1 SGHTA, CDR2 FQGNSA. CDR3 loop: CASIERTGQETQYF. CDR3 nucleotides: TGTGCCAGCATCGAAAGGACGGGACAAGAGACCCAGTACTTC. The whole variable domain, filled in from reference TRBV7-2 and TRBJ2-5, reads GAGVSQSPSNKVTEKGKDVELRCDPISGHTALYWYRQSLGQGLEFLIYFQGNSAPDKSGLPSDRFSAERTGGSVSTLTIQRTQQEDSAVYLCASIERTGQETQYFGPGTRLLVL.

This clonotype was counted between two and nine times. This CDR3 reads CSASDPGTFSEKLFF. The CDR3 nucleotides are TGCAGTGCTAGCGACCCTGGGACCTTCAGCGAAAAACTGTTTTTT. The chain carries TRBV20-1 and TRBJ1-4, with TRBD1 as a possible D gene (5 bases). The CDR3 length is 15 residues. Germline values: CDR1 DFQATT, CDR2 SNEGSKA (reference sequence). The V end was cut by 3 bases, the J end by 8 bases, with 19 bases between.

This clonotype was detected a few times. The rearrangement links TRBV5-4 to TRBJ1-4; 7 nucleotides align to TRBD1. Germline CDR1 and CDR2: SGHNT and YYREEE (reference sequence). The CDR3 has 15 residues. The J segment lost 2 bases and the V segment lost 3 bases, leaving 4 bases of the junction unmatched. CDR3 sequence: CASSSRQGTNEKLFF. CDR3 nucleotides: TGTGCCAGCAGCTCTCGACAGGGCACTAATGAAAAACTGTTTTTT.

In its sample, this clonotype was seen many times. The CDR3 region has the DNA TGTGCCAGCAGCCCACAGGGGGCAGGATCACCCCTCCACTTT. Its protein product is CASSPQGAGSPLHF. The chain couples TRBV7-6 to TRBJ1-6; 9 bases agree with TRBD1. Germline values: CDR1 SGHVS, CDR2 FNYEAQ. V dropped 5 bases and J dropped 10; count of bases not matched to a gene: 6. The CDR3 is 14 residues long.

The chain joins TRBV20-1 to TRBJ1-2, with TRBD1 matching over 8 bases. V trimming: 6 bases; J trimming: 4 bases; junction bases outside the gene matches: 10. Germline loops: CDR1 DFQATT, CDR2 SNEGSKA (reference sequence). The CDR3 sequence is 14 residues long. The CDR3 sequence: CSAATGDLTYGYTF. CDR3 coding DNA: TGCAGTGCAGCGACAGGGGATCTCACCTATGGCTACACCTTC.

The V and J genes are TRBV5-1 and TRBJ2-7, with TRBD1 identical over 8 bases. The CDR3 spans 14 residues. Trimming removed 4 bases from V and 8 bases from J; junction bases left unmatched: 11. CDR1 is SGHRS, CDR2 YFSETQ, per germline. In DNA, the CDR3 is TGCGCCAGCAGCGGAGGCACCGGGACAGGCAAGCAGTACTTC. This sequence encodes CASSGGTGTGKQYF.

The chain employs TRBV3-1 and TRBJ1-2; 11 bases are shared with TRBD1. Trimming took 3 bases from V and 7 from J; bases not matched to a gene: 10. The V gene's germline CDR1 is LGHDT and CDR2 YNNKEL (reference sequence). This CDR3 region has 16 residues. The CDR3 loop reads CASSHSDRGPLGGYTF. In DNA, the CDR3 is TGTGCCAGCAGCCACTCGGACAGGGGGCCTCTTGGTGGCTACACCTTC.

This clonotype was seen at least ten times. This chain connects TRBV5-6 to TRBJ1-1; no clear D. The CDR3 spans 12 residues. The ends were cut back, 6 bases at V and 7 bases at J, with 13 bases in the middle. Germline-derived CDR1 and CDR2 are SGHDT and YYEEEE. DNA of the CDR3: TGTGCCAGCACCCCTGGATGGGGTGAAGCTTTCTTT. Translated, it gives CASTPGWGEAFF.

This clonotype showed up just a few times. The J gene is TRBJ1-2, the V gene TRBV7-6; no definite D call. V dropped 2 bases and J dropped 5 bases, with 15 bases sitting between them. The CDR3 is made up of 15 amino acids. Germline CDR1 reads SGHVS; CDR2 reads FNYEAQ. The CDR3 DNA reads TGTGCCAGCAGCTTATCTCCGTACGATCGTTATGGCTACACCTTC. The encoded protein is CASSLSPYDRYGYTF.

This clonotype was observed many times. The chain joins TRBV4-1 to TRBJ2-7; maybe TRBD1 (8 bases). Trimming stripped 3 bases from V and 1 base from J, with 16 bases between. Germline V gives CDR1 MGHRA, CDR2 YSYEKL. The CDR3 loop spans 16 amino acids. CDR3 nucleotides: TGCGCCAGCAGCCAGGGATTACAGGGGGGGTCCTACGAGCAGTACTTC. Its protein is CASSQGLQGGSYEQYF.